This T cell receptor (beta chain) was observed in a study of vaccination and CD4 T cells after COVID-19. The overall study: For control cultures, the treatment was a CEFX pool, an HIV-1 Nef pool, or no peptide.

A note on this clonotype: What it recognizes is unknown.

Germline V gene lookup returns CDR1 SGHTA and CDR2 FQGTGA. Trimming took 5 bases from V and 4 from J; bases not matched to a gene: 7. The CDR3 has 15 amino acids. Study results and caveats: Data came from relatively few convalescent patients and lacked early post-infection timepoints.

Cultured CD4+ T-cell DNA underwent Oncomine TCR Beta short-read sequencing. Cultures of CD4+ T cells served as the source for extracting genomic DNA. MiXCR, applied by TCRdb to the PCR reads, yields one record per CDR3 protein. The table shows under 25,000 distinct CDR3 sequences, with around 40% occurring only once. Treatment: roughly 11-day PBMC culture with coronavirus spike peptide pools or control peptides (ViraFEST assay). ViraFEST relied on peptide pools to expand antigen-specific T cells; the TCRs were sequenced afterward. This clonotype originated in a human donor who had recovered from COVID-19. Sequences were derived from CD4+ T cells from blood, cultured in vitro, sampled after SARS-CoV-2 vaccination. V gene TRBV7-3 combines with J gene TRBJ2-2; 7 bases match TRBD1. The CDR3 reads CASSPHTGATGELFF. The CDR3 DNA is TGTGCCAGCAGCCCCCACACAGGGGCCACCGGGGAGCTGTTTTTT.